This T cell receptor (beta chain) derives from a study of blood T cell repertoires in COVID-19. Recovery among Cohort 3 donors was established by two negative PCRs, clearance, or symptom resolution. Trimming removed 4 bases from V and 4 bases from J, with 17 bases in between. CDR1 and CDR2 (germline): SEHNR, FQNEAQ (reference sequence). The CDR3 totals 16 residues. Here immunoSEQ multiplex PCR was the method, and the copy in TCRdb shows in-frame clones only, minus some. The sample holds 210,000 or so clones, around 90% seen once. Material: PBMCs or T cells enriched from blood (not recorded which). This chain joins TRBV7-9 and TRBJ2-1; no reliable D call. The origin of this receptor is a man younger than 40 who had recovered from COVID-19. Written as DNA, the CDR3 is TGTGCCAGCAGCTCCCCCCTAGACGCACCATACAATGAGCAGTTCTTC. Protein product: CASSSPLDAPYNEQFF.